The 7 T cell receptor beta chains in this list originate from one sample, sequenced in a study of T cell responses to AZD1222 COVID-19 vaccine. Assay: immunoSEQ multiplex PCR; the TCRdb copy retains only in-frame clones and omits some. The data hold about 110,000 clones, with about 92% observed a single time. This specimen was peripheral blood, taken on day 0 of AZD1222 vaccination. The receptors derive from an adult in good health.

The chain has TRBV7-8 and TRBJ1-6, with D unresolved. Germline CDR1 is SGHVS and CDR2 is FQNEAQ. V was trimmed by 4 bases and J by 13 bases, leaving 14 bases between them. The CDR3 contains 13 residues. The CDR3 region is CASSSHVSLPLHF. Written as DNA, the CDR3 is TGTGCCAGCAGCTCCCATGTGTCTTTGCCCCTCCACTTT.

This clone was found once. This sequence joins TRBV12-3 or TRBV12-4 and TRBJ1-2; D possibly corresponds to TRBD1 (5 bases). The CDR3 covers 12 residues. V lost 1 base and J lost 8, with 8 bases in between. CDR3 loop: CASSLGQRGYTF. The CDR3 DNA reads TGTGCCAGCAGTTTAGGACAGAGGGGCTACACCTTC.

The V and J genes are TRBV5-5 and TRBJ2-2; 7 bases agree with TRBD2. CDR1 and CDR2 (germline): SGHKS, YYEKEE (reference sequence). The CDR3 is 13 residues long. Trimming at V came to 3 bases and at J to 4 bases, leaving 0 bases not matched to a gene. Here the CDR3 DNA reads TGTGCCAGCAGCTGGGGGGGCACCGGGGAGCTGTTTTTT. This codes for CASSWGGTGELFF.

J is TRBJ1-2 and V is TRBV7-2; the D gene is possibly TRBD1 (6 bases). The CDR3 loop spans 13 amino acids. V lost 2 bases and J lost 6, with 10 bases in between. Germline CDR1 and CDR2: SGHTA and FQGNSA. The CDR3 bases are TGTGCCAGCAGCTTACGGGGGCGCGATGGCTACACCTTC. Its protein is CASSLRGRDGYTF.

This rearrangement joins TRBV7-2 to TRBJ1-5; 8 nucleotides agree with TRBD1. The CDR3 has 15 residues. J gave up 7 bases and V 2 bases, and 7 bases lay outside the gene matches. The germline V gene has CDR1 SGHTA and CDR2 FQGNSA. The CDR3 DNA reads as TGTGCCAGCAGCTTATTTTCGACAGGGGCCCAGCCCCAGCATTTT. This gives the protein CASSLFSTGAQPQHF.

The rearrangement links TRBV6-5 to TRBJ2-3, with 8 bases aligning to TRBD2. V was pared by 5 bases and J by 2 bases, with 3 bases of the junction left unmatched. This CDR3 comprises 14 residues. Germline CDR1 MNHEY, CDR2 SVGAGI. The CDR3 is CASSSGGTTDTQYF. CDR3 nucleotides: TGTGCCAGCAGTAGCGGGGGTACCACAGATACGCAGTATTTT.

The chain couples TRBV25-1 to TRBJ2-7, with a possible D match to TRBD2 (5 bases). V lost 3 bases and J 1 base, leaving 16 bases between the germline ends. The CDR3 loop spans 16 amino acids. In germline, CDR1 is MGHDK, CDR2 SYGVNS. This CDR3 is CASSEGVPLGSYEQYF. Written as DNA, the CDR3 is TGTGCCAGCAGTGAGGGAGTTCCTCTCGGGTCCTACGAGCAGTACTTC.